This TCR beta chain comes out of a study of blood T cells in healthy people across ages. This clonotype has only one observation. The antigen is unknown. Through a sample-barcoded 5' primer and a J-beta primer mix, a second PCR was run for about 6 to 12 cycles. TCRdb reprocessed the 5' RACE reads with MiXCR, giving one entry per CDR3 protein. The sample contains roughly 830,000 distinct CDR3 sequences, around 62% of which appear only once. Study conclusions and caveats: Diversity of TCR beta correlated strongly with naive T cell percentage.

This CDR3 contains 15 residues. In germline, CDR1 is DFQATT, CDR2 SNEGSKA (reference sequence). With 6 bases clipped from V and 0 bases from J, the junction kept 7 bases outside the gene matches. The rearrangement joins TRBV20-1 to TRBJ2-1; 8 bases map to TRBD2. Material: blood. The receptor comes from a man under 40 in good health. CDR3 sequence reads: CSAPTSESSYNEQFF. CDR3 DNA: TGCAGTGCCCCGACTAGCGAGAGCTCCTACAATGAGCAGTTCTTC.